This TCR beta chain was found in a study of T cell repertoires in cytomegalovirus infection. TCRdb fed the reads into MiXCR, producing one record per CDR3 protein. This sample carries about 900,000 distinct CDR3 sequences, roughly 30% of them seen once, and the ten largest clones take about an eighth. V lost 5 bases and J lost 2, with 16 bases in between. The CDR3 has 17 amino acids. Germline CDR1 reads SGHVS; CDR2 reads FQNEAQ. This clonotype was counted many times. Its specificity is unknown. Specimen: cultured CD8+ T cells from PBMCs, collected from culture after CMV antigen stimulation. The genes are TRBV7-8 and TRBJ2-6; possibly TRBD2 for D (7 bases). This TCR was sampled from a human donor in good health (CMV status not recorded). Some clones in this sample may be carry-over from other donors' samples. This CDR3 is CASSEKPGGPGANVLTF. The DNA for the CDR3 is TGTGCCAGCAGCGAAAAGCCCGGGGGGCCTGGGGCCAACGTCCTGACTTTC.